Listed below are T cell receptor beta chains from one sample, sequenced in a study of cytomegalovirus exposure and HLA in healthy donors. Libraries were prepared by immunoSEQ multiplex PCR; TCRdb keeps only in-frame clonotypes and omits some of them. Here the sample spans 110,000 to 150,000 clones, 60% to 80% being singletons. The sequenced sample consisted of PBMCs. The receptors stem from a woman in her twenties or thirties in good health and CMV-seronegative. The CDR3 runs from the conserved cysteine through the conserved F or W. A D gene is named only where the DNA matches it firmly. Expanded clones are given a class, and other clones once, few, many or no size at all.

d_gene: -
j_gene: TRBJ1-6
abundance: -
v_gene: TRBV11-2
CDR3aa: CASSFEGGPNSPLHF
CDR3nt: TGTGCCAGCAGCTTTGAGGGTGGCCCGAATTCACCCCTCCACTTT

d_gene: TRBD2
j_gene: TRBJ2-1
abundance: few
v_gene: TRBV4-2
CDR3aa: CASSLGISGGGSGQFF
CDR3nt: TGTGCCAGCAGCCTTGGGATTAGCGGGGGGGGGTCTGGGCAGTTCTTC

d_gene: -
j_gene: TRBJ1-2
abundance: -
v_gene: TRBV2
CDR3aa: CASSPVEGRYGYTF
CDR3nt: TGTGCCAGCAGTCCCGTGGAGGGAAGATATGGCTACACCTTC

d_gene: TRBD1
j_gene: TRBJ1-6
abundance: -
v_gene: TRBV5-6
CDR3aa: CASSPGGRQGSSPLHF
CDR3nt: TGTGCCAGCAGCCCCGGAGGGAGACAGGGGAGCTCACCCCTCCACTTT

d_gene: TRBD1
j_gene: TRBJ1-1
abundance: few
v_gene: TRBV6-6
CDR3aa: CASTRTGWDTEAFF
CDR3nt: TGTGCCAGCACAAGGACAGGGTGGGACACTGAAGCTTTCTTT

d_gene: -
j_gene: TRBJ1-6
abundance: -
v_gene: TRBV6-4
CDR3aa: CASSLEPQVSSYNSPLHF
CDR3nt: TGTGCCAGCAGTCTCGAGCCCCAGGTGAGCTCCTATAATTCACCCCTCCACTTT

d_gene: -
j_gene: TRBJ2-5
abundance: -
v_gene: TRBV7-3
CDR3aa: CASSLRGGGWQETQYF
CDR3nt: TGTGCCAGCAGCTTAAGAGGAGGAGGGTGGCAAGAGACCCAGTACTTC

d_gene: TRBD1
j_gene: TRBJ1-1
abundance: few
v_gene: TRBV25-1
CDR3aa: CASSRPTGALTEAFF
CDR3nt: TGTGCCAGCAGTAGACCAACAGGGGCCCTCACTGAAGCTTTCTTT

d_gene: -
j_gene: TRBJ2-7
abundance: few
v_gene: TRBV5-6
CDR3aa: CASSSARLEQYF
CDR3nt: TGTGCCAGCAGCTCGGCCAGACTCGAGCAGTACTTC

d_gene: -
j_gene: TRBJ1-4
abundance: few
v_gene: TRBV5-1
CDR3aa: CASTQTGYEKLFF
CDR3nt: TGCGCCAGTACTCAGACAGGCTACGAAAAACTGTTTTTT

d_gene: -
j_gene: TRBJ1-2
abundance: -
v_gene: TRBV7-9
CDR3aa: CASSPGVPNYGYTF
CDR3nt: TGTGCCAGCAGCCCAGGGGTGCCAAACTATGGCTACACCTTC

d_gene: -
j_gene: TRBJ1-1
abundance: -
v_gene: TRBV5-1
CDR3aa: CASSLKGAEAFF
CDR3nt: TGCGCCAGCAGCTTGAAGGGAGCTGAAGCTTTCTTT

d_gene: -
j_gene: TRBJ1-3
abundance: once
v_gene: TRBV4-3
CDR3aa: CASSHSTGLNTIYF
CDR3nt: TGCGCCAGCAGCCATTCGACAGGACTAAACACCATATATTTT

d_gene: TRBD2
j_gene: TRBJ2-1
abundance: -
v_gene: TRBV5-1
CDR3aa: CASTPRGLAGNNEQFF
CDR3nt: TGCGCCAGCACCCCTAGGGGACTAGCGGGGAACAATGAGCAGTTCTTC

d_gene: -
j_gene: TRBJ2-5
abundance: -
v_gene: TRBV4-2
CDR3aa: CASSQADGNTQTQYF
CDR3nt: TGTGCCAGCAGCCAAGCCGACGGGAACACCCAGACCCAGTACTTC

d_gene: TRBD1
j_gene: TRBJ1-1
abundance: -
v_gene: TRBV11-2
CDR3aa: CASSGTGGTEAFF
CDR3nt: TGTGCCAGCAGCGGGACAGGGGGCACTGAAGCTTTCTTT

d_gene: -
j_gene: TRBJ1-2
abundance: -
v_gene: TRBV12-5
CDR3aa: CASGFGVGDGYTF
CDR3nt: TGTGCTAGTGGTTTCGGAGTGGGAGATGGCTACACCTTC

d_gene: -
j_gene: TRBJ2-7
abundance: -
v_gene: TRBV29-1
CDR3aa: CSVRTGETYEQYF
CDR3nt: TGCAGCGTACGAACCGGAGAAACCTACGAGCAGTACTTC

d_gene: TRBD2
j_gene: TRBJ2-1
abundance: -
v_gene: TRBV2
CDR3aa: CASSGLAGGDEQFF
CDR3nt: TGTGCCAGCAGTGGGCTAGCGGGGGGGGATGAGCAGTTCTTC

d_gene: TRBD1
j_gene: TRBJ1-1
abundance: -
v_gene: TRBV7-9
CDR3aa: CASSLGTGSTEAFF
CDR3nt: TGTGCCAGCAGCCTTGGGACAGGGAGTACTGAAGCTTTCTTT

d_gene: TRBD1
j_gene: TRBJ1-2
abundance: -
v_gene: TRBV9
CDR3aa: CASSVPRDRGFDGYTF
CDR3nt: TGTGCCAGCAGCGTACCCCGGGACAGGGGATTCGATGGCTACACCTTC

d_gene: -
j_gene: TRBJ2-7
abundance: -
v_gene: TRBV14
CDR3aa: CASSQEIGSGQYF
CDR3nt: TGTGCCAGCAGCCAAGAGATCGGGTCTGGGCAGTACTTC

d_gene: -
j_gene: TRBJ1-1
abundance: -
v_gene: TRBV7-6
CDR3aa: CASSRDRNTEAFF
CDR3nt: TGTGCCAGCAGCCGAGACAGGAACACTGAAGCTTTCTTT